This TCR beta chain was identified during a study of T cells in Graves' hyperthyroidism and ophthalmopathy. There were TCR beta CDR3 regions amplified from RNA transcripts. When the TCR CDR3 underwent first-round RT-PCR, the HTBI primer set was used. Each CDR3 protein gets one entry after TCRdb re-called the multiplex PCR reads with MiXCR. This table has more than 350,000 distinct CDR3 sequences, over 12% appearing once. The study's findings and limits: Blood also held most thyroid clonotypes expanded beyond 0.001.

For the diagnoses, clinical symptoms, serum thyroxine and TRAb, thyroid ultrasound and orbital computed tomography were used. The V gene lost 6 bases and the J gene lost 2 bases, with 11 bases spanning the gap. From germline, CDR1 is LNHDA and CDR2 SQIVND (reference sequence). The CDR3 sequence is 13 residues long. A remark on this clonotype: Its antigen is as yet unknown.

The material sequenced was blood. J is TRBJ2-7 and V is TRBV19; TRBD2 might be the D (6 bases). The sequence came from a woman aged 55-69 years with Graves' ophthalmopathy. The CDR3 bases are TGTGCCAGTAGGAATAGCGGAACCTACGAGCAGTACTTC. The encoded protein is CASRNSGTYEQYF.